These T cell receptor beta chains were read from a single sample in a study of blood T cells in healthy people across ages. TCRdb reprocessed the 5' RACE reads with MiXCR, giving one entry per CDR3 protein. The table has about 1 million distinct CDR3 sequences, around 43% seen once. The sequenced sample consisted of blood. These receptor sequences come from an older woman in good health. Each CDR3 is given with its conserved first and last residue. D genes are given only for firm matches. For some rows the clone size is stated as once, few or many, or as a class when expanded; others skip it.

abundance	v_gene	j_gene	d_gene	CDR3nt	CDR3aa
many	TRBV27	TRBJ2-7	.	TGTGCCAGCAGTTATAGCTCATATCCTGACTACGAGCAGTACTTC	CASSYSSYPDYEQYF
.	TRBV13	TRBJ2-1	.	TGTGCCAGCAGCTTAGGCGGGCGATTAAGTGAGCAGTTCTTC	CASSLGGRLSEQFF
.	TRBV6-5	TRBJ1-4	.	TGTGCCAGCAGTTACTATACAGCCGGGGGGGAAAAACTGTTTTTT	CASSYYTAGGEKLFF
.	TRBV2	TRBJ2-1	.	TGTGCCAGCAGTGAAGCGAGGACTATGTACAATGAGCAGTTCTTC	CASSEARTMYNEQFF
.	TRBV10-3	TRBJ2-6	.	TGTGCCATCAGCCCAGGTGATCGCTCTGGGGCCAACGTCCTGACTTTC	CAISPGDRSGANVLTF
.	TRBV24-1	TRBJ2-3	.	TGTGCCACCAGTGATTTAAGGCAGGGCGGCACAGATACGCAGTATTTT	CATSDLRQGGTDTQYF
.	TRBV3-1	TRBJ2-5	TRBD1	TGTGCCAGCAGCCAAGCTCCAGGGGGACAAGAGACCCAGTACTTC	CASSQAPGGQETQYF
.	TRBV6-1	TRBJ2-7	.	TGTGCCACCAGGGAGCGTGACTTCGTATCCTACGAGCAGTACTTC	CATRERDFVSYEQYF
.	TRBV4-1	TRBJ2-4	.	TGCGCCAGCAGCCTAAACGGCCGGACGGGAAACATTCAGTACTTC	CASSLNGRTGNIQYF
.	TRBV7-2	TRBJ1-2	.	TGTGCCGGCAGCGAGGGTGGCGGGCGCGGCTACACCTTC	CAGSEGGGRGYTF
few	TRBV9	TRBJ2-3	TRBD2	TGTGCCAGCAGCGTACGGGTAGCGGGAATGAATACGCAGTATTTT	CASSVRVAGMNTQYF
.	TRBV21-1	TRBJ2-5	.	TGTGCCAGCAGCGGTAGAGACAGACAAGAGACCCAGTACTTC	CASSGRDRQETQYF
.	TRBV28	TRBJ2-7	TRBD1	TGTGCCAGCAGTATGCCGGGACAGAGCTCCTACGAGCAGTACTTC	CASSMPGQSSYEQYF
.	TRBV12-3/TRBV12-4	TRBJ2-1	.	TGTGCCAGCAAGTGGGGCCCGGGGAATGAGCAGTTCTTC	CASKWGPGNEQFF
few	TRBV20-1	TRBJ2-1	TRBD2	TGCAGTGCTGGGACTAGCGGGAGGGCTGACAATGAGCAGTTCTTC	CSAGTSGRADNEQFF
.	TRBV20-1	TRBJ2-3	TRBD1	TGCAGTGCTCCGGGACAGGGAGGAACTAGCACAGATACGCAGTATTTT	CSAPGQGGTSTDTQYF
.	TRBV20-1	TRBJ1-5	.	TGCAGTGCTAGATTTGACAGTTGGGGCAATCAGCCCCAGCATTTT	CSARFDSWGNQPQHF
.	TRBV25-1	TRBJ2-5	TRBD2	TGTGCCAGCAGCCGGATCGGACGGGGGGTCGAAGAGACCCAGTACTTC	CASSRIGRGVEETQYF
few	TRBV25-1	TRBJ2-7	TRBD2	TGTGCCAGCAGTGAATTTAGCGGGACATCCGAGCAGTACTTC	CASSEFSGTSEQYF
.	TRBV20-1	TRBJ1-4	TRBD1	TGCAGTGCTAGAGAATCAGGGGGCCCGAATGAAAAACTGTTTTTT	CSARESGGPNEKLFF
.	TRBV20-1	TRBJ2-3	TRBD2	TGCAGTGCCCTTAGCGGGGCTAACACAGATACGCAGTATTTT	CSALSGANTDTQYF
.	TRBV20-1	TRBJ1-5	.	TGCAGTGCTTCACAGGGTCATAGCAATCAGCCCCAGCATTTT	CSASQGHSNQPQHF
few	TRBV12-3/TRBV12-4	TRBJ2-7	TRBD2	TGTGCCAGCAGCCTATGGACTAGCGGTTCTTCCGCCTACGAGCAGTACTTC	CASSLWTSGSSAYEQYF
many	TRBV7-2	TRBJ2-4	TRBD2	TGTGCCAGCAGCTTAGCGGCTAGCGGGATCCAACTAGCCAAAAACATTCAGTACTTC	CASSLAASGIQLAKNIQYF
.	TRBV20-1	TRBJ2-3	TRBD2	TGCAGTGCCCCGAAGACTAGCGGGACCACAGATACGCAGTATTTT	CSAPKTSGTTDTQYF
few	TRBV28	TRBJ2-3	TRBD2	TGTGCCAGCAGCTTTAGCGGGAGTTTTGAAGATACGCAGTATTTT	CASSFSGSFEDTQYF
.	TRBV20-1	TRBJ2-5	.	TGCAGTGCCGGACGAGCGGGTTTAGAGACCCAGTACTTC	CSAGRAGLETQYF
few	TRBV29-1	TRBJ2-1	.	TGCAGCGTTGCGGGGGTACAGGAGCAGTTCTTC	CSVAGVQEQFF
.	TRBV7-9	TRBJ2-7	.	TGTGCCAGCAGCACCCACAATGAGCAGTACTTC	CASSTHNEQYF